The 29 T cell receptor beta chains reported below all come from one sample, sequenced in a study of T cells after yellow fever vaccination. TCRdb redid the calling of the 5' RACE reads with MiXCR, one entry per CDR3 protein. The sample carries about 74,000 distinct CDR3 sequences, approximately 6.5% recorded once. The sequences come from CD8+ T cells sorted from PBMCs, collected 5 days after the first yellow fever vaccination. All receptors derive from a man younger than 35 who received the YFV17D yellow fever vaccine.

This clonotype has ten or more counts. The chain is built from TRBV4-1 and TRBJ1-1, with D perhaps matching TRBD1 (5 bases). Trimming removed 3 bases from V and 1 base from J, with 9 bases in between. CDR1 and CDR2 from the germline V gene are MGHRA and YSYEKL. The length of the CDR3 is 14 residues. This CDR3 reads CASSHAGTNTEAFF. CDR3 nucleotides: TGCGCCAGCAGCCACGCAGGGACGAACACTGAAGCTTTCTTT.

J is TRBJ2-7 and V is TRBV7-9; TRBD1 is a possible D gene (7 bases). The germline V gene has CDR1 SEHNR and CDR2 FQNEAQ (reference sequence). CDR3 size: 14 residues. V was trimmed by 3 bases and J by 6 bases, leaving 15 bases between them. The CDR3 loop reads CASSFRQGGGEQYF. CDR3 in DNA: TGTGCCAGCAGCTTTAGACAGGGAGGTGGCGAGCAGTACTTC. The full variable domain, rest sourced from reference TRBV7-9 and TRBJ2-7, is DTGVSQNPRHKITKRGQNVTFRCDPISEHNRLYWYRQTLGQGPEFLTYFQNEAQLEKSRLLSDRFSAERPKGSFSTLEIQRTEQGDSAMYLCASSFRQGGGEQYFGPGTRLTVT.

In the case of this clonotype: One junction end does not reproduce the germline sequence, and a read error may be involved. V usage is TRBV29-1 and J usage is TRBJ1-1; 9 bases line up with TRBD1. This CDR3 is built from 14 residues. Germline CDR1 reads SQVTM; CDR2 reads ANQGSEA. The CDR3 spells CSVEHRGLKTEAFF. CDR3 coding DNA: TGCAGCGTGGAGCACAGGGGGCTGAAAACTGAAGCTTTCTTT. The variable domain in full, with the rest retrieved from reference TRBV29-1 and TRBJ1-1, is SAVISQKPSRDICQRGTSLTIQCQVDSQVTMMFWYRQQPGQSLTLIATANQGSEATYESGFVIDKFPISRPNLTFSTLTVSNMSPEDSSIYLCSVEHRGLKTEAFFGQGTRLTVV.

V is TRBV7-9 and J is TRBJ1-1; D not resolved. This CDR3 contains 15 residues. V gave up 4 bases and J gave up 1 base, with 13 bases separating them. Germline V gene sequence: CDR1 SEHNR, CDR2 FQNEAQ (reference sequence). In nucleotides, the CDR3 is TGTGCCAGCAGCTCCTCGGGAGGTCCGAACACTGAAGCTTTCTTT. Protein product: CASSSSGGPNTEAFF.

This clonotype showed up just a few times. The chain links TRBV12-3 or TRBV12-4 to TRBJ2-1; D is ambiguous. V was shortened by 2 bases and J by 5 bases, with 7 bases between the two germline ends. The CDR3 consists of 13 residues. CDR3 DNA sequence: TGTGCCAGCAGTTTATGGGTGGACAATGAGCAGTTCTTC. Translation: CASSLWVDNEQFF.

This clonotype was seen only a few times. The rearrangement uses TRBV4-3 and TRBJ2-6, with D uncertain. The CDR3 sequence is 17 residues long. Germline V CDR1 and CDR2: LGHNA, YSLEER. Trimming removed 2 bases at V and 0 bases at J, with 11 bases between. CDR3 amino acids: CASSQPASTSGANVLTF. The CDR3 nucleotides read TGCGCCAGCAGCCAACCCGCATCGACCTCTGGGGCCAACGTCCTGACTTTC.

This clonotype was counted at least ten times. The V call is TRBV6-5, the J call TRBJ2-7; TRBD2 aligns across 7 bases. This CDR3 contains 10 residues. Germline V gene sequence: CDR1 MNHEY, CDR2 SVGAGI. Trimming at V came to 8 bases and at J to 5 bases, leaving 0 bases not matched to a gene. The CDR3 loop reads CASRGDEQYV. CDR3 nucleotides: TGTGCCAGCCGGGGGGACGAGCAGTACGTC.

The genes are TRBV2 and TRBJ1-2, with no clear D. The V gene's germline CDR1 is SNHLY and CDR2 FYNNEI. CDR3 size: 15 residues. V was clipped by 2 bases and J by 4 bases, with 14 bases between them. CDR3 protein: CASSERSRDFYGYTF. As DNA, the CDR3 is TGTGCCAGCAGTGAAAGGTCCCGCGACTTCTATGGCTACACCTTC.

This clonotype has a count of ten or more. This chain connects TRBV5-6 to TRBJ2-3, with TRBD2 matching over 7 bases. The CDR3 has 14 amino acids. Germline trimming cut 4 bases from V and 6 bases from J; bases unmatched to any gene: 8. The germline V gene has CDR1 SGHDT and CDR2 YYEEEE. The CDR3 DNA follows: TGTGCCAGCAGCCCGGGACTAACGATGGATACGCAGTATTTT. This encodes CASSPGLTMDTQYF.

This chain uses TRBV4-1 with TRBJ1-6, with D tentatively TRBD1 (5 bases). From germline, CDR1 is MGHRA and CDR2 YSYEKL. The CDR3 is 15 residues long. V shed 4 bases and J shed 13 bases, with 20 bases lying between them. CDR3 DNA sequence: TGCGCCAGCAGCCTCTACCGGGACCCCATTTTTCCCCTCCACTTT. Residues: CASSLYRDPIFPLHF.

This clonotype was counted between two and nine times. The chain carries TRBV5-1 and TRBJ2-3; no clear D. V lost 0 bases and J lost 0, with 8 bases in between. There are 15 residues in the CDR3. The germline gives CDR1 SGHRS, CDR2 YFSETQ. This chain's CDR3 is CASSLGHSSTDTQYF. CDR3 sequence (DNA): TGCGCCAGCAGCTTGGGACACTCTAGCACAGATACGCAGTATTTT.

The sample holds many counts of this clonotype. V is TRBV20-1 and J is TRBJ2-1; D gene ambiguous. The CDR3 length is 11 residues. V shed 3 bases and J shed 8 bases, with 8 bases lying between them. Per the germline V gene, CDR1 is DFQATT and CDR2 is SNEGSKA (reference sequence). The CDR3 reads CSARLGYEQFF. As DNA, the CDR3 is TGCAGTGCTAGGCTAGGGTATGAGCAGTTCTTC.

This clonotype was seen a few times. One end of the junction varies from germline; a read error may be responsible. The chain combines TRBV4-3 with TRBJ1-1; no clear D gene. The CDR3 is 14 residues long. CDR1 is LGHNA, CDR2 YSLEER, per germline. DNA for the CDR3: TGCGCCAGCAGCCAATGGGCGAAGGAGACTGAAGCGTTCTTT. Its protein is CASSQWAKETEAFF.

This clonotype was detected ten times or more. This rearrangement joins TRBV3-1 to TRBJ2-1, with 8 nucleotides matching TRBD1. Losses at the gene ends were 3 bases for V and 8 bases for J; bases not matched to a gene: 3. This CDR3 has 13 residues. The germline gives CDR1 LGHDT, CDR2 YNNKEL (reference sequence). This chain's CDR3 is CASSQDRVDEQFF. The CDR3 DNA reads TGTGCCAGCAGCCAGGACAGGGTCGATGAGCAGTTCTTC.

This clonotype appeared a few times. J is TRBJ1-4 and V is TRBV6-2 or TRBV6-3, with a weak D call TRBD1 (5 bases). CDR1 and CDR2 (germline): MNHEY, SVGEGT. This CDR3 spans 13 amino acids. V was clipped by 7 bases and J by 8 bases, with 14 bases between them. The CDR3 loop is CASNGAFREKLFF. The CDR3 coding sequence is TGTGCCAGCAACGGGGCGTTTCGAGAAAAACTGTTTTTT.

The sample holds a few counts of this clonotype. The gene calls are TRBV27 and TRBJ2-6; perhaps TRBD2 as D (5 bases). The CDR3 has 14 residues. Germline CDR1 reads MNHEY; CDR2 reads SMNVEV (reference sequence). V was pared by 4 bases and J by 2 bases, with 6 bases between. The CDR3 spells CASSSGAGANVLTF. In DNA, the CDR3 is TGTGCCAGCAGTTCCGGGGCTGGGGCCAACGTCCTGACTTTC.

The chain has TRBV7-9 and TRBJ1-2; D call uncertain. Between the trimmed V and J ends, which lost 8 bases and 8 bases, there was a span of 21 bases. The germline V gene encodes CDR1 SEHNR and CDR2 FQNEAQ (reference sequence). This CDR3 spans 14 amino acids. The chain's CDR3 is CASRLGGKRGGYTF. For the CDR3, the DNA is TGTGCCAGCCGCCTGGGAGGAAAAAGAGGAGGCTACACCTTC.

V usage is TRBV7-9 and J usage is TRBJ1-1; TRBD1 aligns across 7 bases. With V trimmed by 6 bases and J by 5 bases, 9 bases remained unmatched. The CDR3 is 14 residues long. Looked up from germline, CDR1 is SEHNR and CDR2 is FQNEAQ (reference sequence). The CDR3: CASRPQGMLTEAFF. CDR3 DNA sequence: TGTGCCAGCAGACCACAGGGGATGTTGACTGAAGCTTTCTTT.

This clonotype came up a few times. J is TRBJ1-1 and V is TRBV6-2 or TRBV6-3; D unclear. This CDR3 is built from 16 residues. Germline V gene data show CDR1 as MNHEY and CDR2 as SVGEGT. Between the trimmed V and J ends, which lost 0 bases and 1 base, there was a span of 12 bases. The DNA of the CDR3 is TGTGCCAGCAGTTACTCGAATCTGGATACGAACACTGAAGCTTTCTTT. Amino acid sequence: CASSYSNLDTNTEAFF.

This clonotype has only a few counts. The chain is built from TRBV6-1 and TRBJ2-1, with D unresolved. This CDR3 has 16 residues. Germline assignment: CDR1 MNHNS and CDR2 SASEGT. Trimming removed 6 bases at V and 0 bases at J, with 15 bases between. The CDR3 region is CASSPSRYSSYNEQFF. The CDR3 nucleotides are TGTGCCAGCAGCCCAAGTAGGTATTCCTCCTACAATGAGCAGTTCTTC.

The sample holds a few counts of this clonotype. J is TRBJ1-2 and V is TRBV7-9; 8 nucleotides align to TRBD1. Germline CDR1 SEHNR, CDR2 FQNEAQ (reference sequence). V trimming: 5 bases; J trimming: 7 bases; junction bases outside the gene matches: 6. This CDR3 has 13 residues. The CDR3 DNA reads TGTGCCAGCAGCGGACAGGGTCGGGGTGGCTACACCTTC. Protein: CASSGQGRGGYTF.

Of note for this clonotype: It may be a read error: a sequence one base away is much more abundant. The chain is built from TRBV7-8 and TRBJ2-1; D perhaps matches TRBD2 (6 bases). This CDR3 comprises 14 residues. The V and J ends lost 3 bases and 10 bases respectively, with 16 bases between them. Per the germline V gene, CDR1 is SGHVS and CDR2 is FQNEAQ. This CDR3 reads CASSLSQTGGEQFF. DNA for the CDR3: TGTGCCAGCAGCTTGTCCCAGACTGGAGGGGAGCAGTTCTTC.

This clonotype was detected many times. The genes are TRBV2 and TRBJ2-3; D is perhaps TRBD2 (6 bases). The CDR3 has 16 amino acids. Looked up from germline, CDR1 is SNHLY and CDR2 is FYNNEI. Trimming took off 1 base at V and 0 bases at J, with 11 bases between the two ends. Here the CDR3 DNA reads TGTGCCAGCAGTGAAGGACGGGGGTCAAGCACAGATACGCAGTATTTT. Protein sequence: CASSEGRGSSTDTQYF.

This clonotype was found many times. This rearrangement joins TRBV9 to TRBJ2-7, with 9 nucleotides matching TRBD2. The V and J ends lost 4 bases and 7 bases, in that order; junction bases with no gene match: 9. Germline V gene lookup returns CDR1 SGDLS and CDR2 YYNGEE. This CDR3 is 14 amino acids long. CDR3 loop: CASSLGGGAGEQYF. The DNA of the CDR3 is TGTGCCAGCAGCCTCGGCGGGGGGGCTGGGGAGCAGTACTTC.

The chain has TRBV7-9 and TRBJ1-2, with a weak D call TRBD1 (5 bases). The CDR3 is made up of 15 amino acids. Trimming shortened V by 2 bases and J by 5 bases, and 15 bases separated the two germline ends. Germline V gives CDR1 SEHNR, CDR2 FQNEAQ (reference sequence). CDR3 loop: CASSLWIGKGYGYTF. The CDR3 nucleotides are TGTGCCAGCAGCTTATGGATCGGCAAGGGGTATGGCTACACCTTC.

V gene TRBV19 combines with J gene TRBJ2-7; TRBD1 might be the D (5 bases). Germline loops: CDR1 LNHDA, CDR2 SQIVND (reference sequence). Trimming shortened V by 0 bases and J by 4 bases, and 10 bases separated the two germline ends. This CDR3 region has 14 residues. The CDR3 nucleotides are TGTGCCAGTAGTATAGATGGGCAGGGTTACGAGCAGTACTTC. This sequence encodes CASSIDGQGYEQYF.

A few counts support this clonotype. A clone one base away is much larger, so this may be a read error. The chain recombines TRBV4-3 with TRBJ2-7; a possible D gene is TRBD1 (5 bases). CDR1 LGHNA and CDR2 YSLEER come from the germline V gene. This CDR3 spans 14 amino acids. Trimming took off 0 bases at V and 3 bases at J, with 9 bases between the two ends. The CDR3 spells CASSQDIRDYEQYF. CDR3 nucleotides: TGCGCCAGCAGCCAAGATATCAGGGACTACGAGCAGTACTTC.

CDR3 nucleotides: TGTGCCAGCAGTTCTGGGGCCAACGTCCTGACTTTC. Protein product: CASSSGANVLTF. The chain combines TRBV28 with TRBJ2-6; D gene uncertain. CDR1 and CDR2 (germline): MDHEN, SYDVKM. The V gene lost 4 bases and the J gene lost 2 bases, with 0 bases spanning the gap. There are 12 residues in the CDR3.

On this clonotype itself: Relative to the germline gene, one junction end is altered; a read error may explain this. V and J are TRBV14 and TRBJ1-2; D is unclear. Per the germline V gene, CDR1 is SGHDN and CDR2 is FVKESK. The CDR3 consists of 13 residues. The CDR3 sequence: CASSQESPYDYTF. DNA for the CDR3: TGTGCCAGCAGCCAAGAATCTCCCTATGACTACACCTTC.